The 22 T cell receptor beta chains in this list originate from one sample, sequenced in a study of vaccination effects on CD4 cells after COVID-19. Their recognized antigens are unknown. With approximately 9 days of culture completed, CD4+ T cells were isolated. Each participant was administered two doses of either the BNT162b2 or the mRNA-1273 vaccine. Sequenced by immunoSEQ multiplex PCR; TCRdb stores in-frame clones only, minus some. The table has 65,000 to 90,000 clones, over 65% seen once; the top ten hold approximately 2%. The sequenced sample was CD4+ T cells from PBMCs cultured without peptide, obtained after COVID-19 vaccination. The receptors were gathered from a human donor who received a COVID-19 vaccine.

Comment on this clone: Its ends do not fully match the called genes, so a read error is possible. V is TRBV29-1 and J is TRBJ1-2, with 10 bases identical to TRBD1. CDR3 length equals 16 residues. The germline V gene encodes CDR1 SQVTM and CDR2 ANQGSEA. The CDR3 DNA reads TGCAGCGTTCCACATACCGGGACAGGGGTCATAGATGGTTACACCTTC. Residues: CSVPHTGTGVIDGYTF. The variable domain in full, completed from reference TRBV29-1 and TRBJ1-2, reads SAVISQKPSRDICQRGTSLTIQCQVDSQVTMMFWYRQQPGQSLTLIATANQGSEATYESGFVIDKFPISRPNLTFSTLTVSNMSPEDSSIYLCSVPHTGTGVIDGYTFGSGTRLTVV.

The CDR3 bases are TGTGCCAGCAGGTCGTCTGGGGGGGCCCTCCACTTT. Amino acid sequence: CASRSSGGALHF. The chain couples TRBV7-3 to TRBJ1-6, with D perhaps matching TRBD1 (5 bases). CDR3 length equals 12 residues. Trimming stripped 6 bases from V and 14 bases from J, with 14 bases between. In germline, CDR1 is SGHTA, CDR2 FQGTGA.

The chain joins TRBV30 to TRBJ1-1, with a weak D call TRBD1 (5 bases). V gave up 6 bases and J gave up 8 bases, with 22 bases separating them. CDR3 size: 14 residues. CDR1 and CDR2 from the germline V gene are GTSNPN and SVGIG (reference sequence). This CDR3 reads CACTTVSWASEAFF. The CDR3 coding sequence is TGTGCCTGCACGACAGTCTCTTGGGCCAGCGAAGCTTTCTTT.

V gene TRBV6-5 combines with J gene TRBJ2-1, with 8 positions matching TRBD1. Germline lookup yields CDR1 MNHEY and CDR2 SVGAGI. V was pared by 7 bases and J by 6 bases, with 8 bases of the junction left unmatched. The CDR3 sequence is 14 residues long. For the CDR3, the DNA is TGTGCCAGCAAACTTGACAGGGGAATCAATGAGCAGTTCTTC. This sequence encodes CASKLDRGINEQFF.

The CDR3 nucleotides are TGTGCCAGCAGTGAAGATGACAGGGGTACCTACGAGCAGTACGTC. Translated: CASSEDDRGTYEQYV. The V call is TRBV6-1, the J call TRBJ2-7; 8 bases fit TRBD1. CDR1 and CDR2 (germline): MNHNS, SASEGT. This CDR3 comprises 15 residues. Trimming cost V 1 base and J 2 bases; bases outside gene matches: 4.

The chain uses TRBV4-1 and TRBJ2-2; TRBD1 aligns across 8 bases. Germline trimming cut 0 bases from V and 4 bases from J; bases unmatched to any gene: 4. This CDR3 has 16 amino acids. Germline loops: CDR1 MGHRA, CDR2 YSYEKL. The CDR3 nucleotides read TGCGCCAGCAGCCAAGATATAACAGGGGGCACCGGGGAGCTGTTTTTT. The encoded protein is CASSQDITGGTGELFF.

J is TRBJ2-3 and V is TRBV2; 8 nucleotides match TRBD1. The CDR3 consists of 15 residues. V gave up 6 bases and J gave up 1 base; unmatched junction bases: 6. Germline CDR1 SNHLY, CDR2 FYNNEI. The CDR3 region has the DNA TGTGCCAGCAGGAATCCGACAGGGGGCACAGATACGCAGTATTTT. Its protein product is CASRNPTGGTDTQYF.

The chain has TRBV4-1 and TRBJ2-3, with D possibly called TRBD1 or TRBD2 (6 bases each). The CDR3 totals 16 residues. From germline, CDR1 is MGHRA and CDR2 YSYEKL. V dropped 0 bases and J dropped 11 bases, with 21 bases sitting between them. The DNA for the CDR3 is TGCGCCAGCAGCCAAGATTACGGGGGCGGTAACGGGAGGCAGTATTTT. Its protein is CASSQDYGGGNGRQYF.

The J gene is TRBJ1-5, the V gene TRBV15; D unclear. Germline V gene sequence: CDR1 LNHNV, CDR2 YYDKDF (reference sequence). This CDR3 has 16 amino acids. The V end lost 0 bases, the J end lost 0 bases, and 9 bases lay between the germline ends. The CDR3 is CATSRDSVNSNQPQHF. CDR3 DNA sequence: TGTGCCACCAGCAGAGATTCAGTAAATAGCAATCAGCCCCAGCATTTT.

This clone has more than one count but fewer than ten. The V gene is TRBV5-8, the J gene TRBJ1-1; 7 bases align to TRBD1. The CDR3 consists of 15 residues. With 7 bases clipped from V and 4 bases from J, the junction kept 13 bases outside the gene matches. Germline V lookup: CDR1 SGHTS, CDR2 YDEGEE. The CDR3 spells CASPSGGGESTEAFF. CDR3 nucleotide sequence: TGTGCCAGCCCCTCCGGAGGGGGCGAAAGCACTGAAGCTTTCTTT.

The V gene is TRBV5-1, the J gene TRBJ1-4; D perhaps matches TRBD1 (6 bases). Germline V CDR1 and CDR2: SGHRS, YFSETQ. The CDR3 length is 14 residues. V was cut by 7 bases and J by 8 bases, with 18 bases left in between. CDR3: CASSRGGGEEKLFF. CDR3 nucleotides: TGCGCCAGCTCCAGGGGTGGAGGTGAGGAAAAACTGTTTTTT.

The V and J genes are TRBV4-1 and TRBJ1-6; D uncertain. V lost 0 bases and J 10 bases, leaving 10 bases between the germline ends. Germline V lookup: CDR1 MGHRA, CDR2 YSYEKL. The CDR3 loop spans 14 amino acids. The CDR3 nucleotides read TGCGCCAGCAGCCAAGATGTAACGGAATCACCCCTCCACTTT. It specifies CASSQDVTESPLHF.

The rearrangement uses TRBV28 and TRBJ2-5; tentatively, D is TRBD2 (5 bases). The CDR3 spans 12 residues. With 8 bases removed from V and 4 bases from J, the gap between germline ends came to 11 bases. From germline, CDR1 is MDHEN and CDR2 SYDVKM. CDR3: CASLDWTETQYF. The CDR3 DNA reads as TGTGCCAGCCTGGACTGGACAGAGACCCAGTACTTC.

This CDR3 reads CATVGQGNTEAFF. In DNA, the CDR3 is TGTGCCACCGTCGGACAGGGGAACACTGAAGCTTTCTTT. The V gene is TRBV24-1, the J gene TRBJ1-1; 8 bases are a match to TRBD1. Per the germline V gene, CDR1 is KGHDR and CDR2 is SFDVKD. Germline trimming cut 9 bases from V and 1 base from J; bases unmatched to any gene: 3. CDR3 length: 13 amino acids.

This chain uses TRBV27 with TRBJ2-7, with a weak D call TRBD2 (6 bases). The CDR3 is made up of 13 amino acids. Looked up from germline, CDR1 is MNHEY and CDR2 is SMNVEV (reference sequence). Trimming left V 8 bases short and J 3 bases short, with 14 bases between. CDR3 sequence (DNA): TGTGCCAGCGGCTGGAGGGGTGGCTACGAGCAGTACGTC. Translated: CASGWRGGYEQYV.

The count of this clone is one. The CDR3 reads CASSRTSGENTGELFF. The CDR3 coding sequence is TGTGCCAGCAGCCGAACCAGCGGGGAGAACACCGGGGAGCTGTTTTTT. The rearrangement links TRBV4-2 to TRBJ2-2, with 7 bases identical to TRBD2. The CDR3 covers 16 residues. Looked up from germline, CDR1 is LGHNA and CDR2 is YNFKEQ. Losses at the gene ends were 4 bases for V and 1 base for J; bases not matched to a gene: 6.

The chain couples TRBV4-3 to TRBJ1-2, with D uncertain. Trimming shortened V by 1 base and J by 5 bases, and 17 bases separated the two germline ends. The CDR3 is made up of 16 amino acids. Germline V gene sequence: CDR1 LGHNA, CDR2 YSLEER. The DNA for the CDR3 is TGCGCCAGCAGCCAAGGGAATGTGGGCGGCCTTTATGGCTACACCTTC. This codes for CASSQGNVGGLYGYTF.

The chain combines TRBV7-7 with TRBJ2-3; D is tentatively TRBD1 or TRBD2 (6 bases each). V gave up 1 base and J gave up 6 bases, with 14 bases separating them. Germline V gene lookup returns CDR1 SSHAT and CDR2 FNYEAQ (reference sequence). This CDR3 is 15 amino acids long. The CDR3 coding sequence is TGTGCCAGCAGCTTAGGAAGGGGGGACCAGGATACGCAGTATTTT. Translation: CASSLGRGDQDTQYF.

This chain joins TRBV30 and TRBJ1-5, with 9 bases lining up with TRBD1. In germline, CDR1 is GTSNPN, CDR2 SVGIG (reference sequence). V lost 2 bases and J lost 6; bases outside the gene matches: 8. CDR3 length: 15 residues. The CDR3 DNA sequence: TGTGCCTGGAGTAACCGGGACAGGGATAGTCAGCCCCAGCATTTT. Translation: CAWSNRDRDSQPQHF.

The rearrangement joins TRBV18 to TRBJ2-5; unclear D gene. Germline V gene sequence: CDR1 KGHSH, CDR2 LQKENI. The CDR3 spans 12 residues. The V end lost 3 bases, the J end lost 5 bases, and 7 bases lay between the germline ends. The CDR3 region is CASSPSWETQYF. The CDR3, as DNA: TGTGCCAGCTCACCGAGTTGGGAGACCCAGTACTTC.

This clone was counted a few times. J is TRBJ2-1 and V is TRBV5-1, with D possibly being TRBD1 (5 bases). The germline V and J ends were trimmed by 0 bases and 2 bases, with 9 bases remaining between them. Germline V gene sequence: CDR1 SGHRS, CDR2 YFSETQ. The CDR3 covers 15 residues. The CDR3 bases are TGCGCCAGCAGCTTGGACAGGACCGCCTACAATGAGCAGTTCTTC. Its translation is CASSLDRTAYNEQFF.

This clone came up a few times. This chain uses TRBV19 with TRBJ1-2, with D tentatively TRBD1 (6 bases). The CDR3 is 14 residues long. CDR1 is LNHDA, CDR2 SQIVND, per germline (reference sequence). V lost 3 bases to trimming and J lost 7 bases, with 15 bases between them. The CDR3, as DNA: TGTGCCAGTAGTATTGGGGGGCTCGGGAGTGGCTACACCTTC. Its protein is CASSIGGLGSGYTF.